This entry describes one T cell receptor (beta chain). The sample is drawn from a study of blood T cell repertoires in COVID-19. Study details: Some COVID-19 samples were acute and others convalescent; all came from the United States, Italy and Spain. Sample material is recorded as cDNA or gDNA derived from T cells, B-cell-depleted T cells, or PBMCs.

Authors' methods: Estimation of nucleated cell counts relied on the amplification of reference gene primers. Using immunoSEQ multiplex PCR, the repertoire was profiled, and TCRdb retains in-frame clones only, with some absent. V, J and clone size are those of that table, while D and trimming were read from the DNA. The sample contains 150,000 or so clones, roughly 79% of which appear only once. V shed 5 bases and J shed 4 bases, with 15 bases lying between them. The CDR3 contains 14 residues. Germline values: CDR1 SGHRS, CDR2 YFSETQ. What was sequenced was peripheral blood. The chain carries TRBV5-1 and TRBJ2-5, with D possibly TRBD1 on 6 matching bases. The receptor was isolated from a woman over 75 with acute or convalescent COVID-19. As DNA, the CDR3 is TGCGCCAGCAGTGTTGGTTCCAGGGGAGAGACCCAGTACTTC. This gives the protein CASSVGSRGETQYF.